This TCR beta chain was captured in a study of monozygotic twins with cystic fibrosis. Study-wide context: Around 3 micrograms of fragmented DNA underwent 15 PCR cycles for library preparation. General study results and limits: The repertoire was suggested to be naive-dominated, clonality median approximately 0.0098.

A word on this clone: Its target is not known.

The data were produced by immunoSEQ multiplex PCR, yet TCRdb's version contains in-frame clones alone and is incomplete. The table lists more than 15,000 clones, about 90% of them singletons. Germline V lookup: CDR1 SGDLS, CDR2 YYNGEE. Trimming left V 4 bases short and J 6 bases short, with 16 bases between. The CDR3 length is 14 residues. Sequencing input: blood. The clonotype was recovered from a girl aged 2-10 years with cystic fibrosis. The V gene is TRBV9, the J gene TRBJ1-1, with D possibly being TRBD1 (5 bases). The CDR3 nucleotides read TGTGCCAGCAGCCACGAGAACCAGGGTTCTGAAGCTTTCTTT. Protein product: CASSHENQGSEAFF.